The next 16 T cell receptor beta chains were all read from a single sample in a study. TCRdb analysed the 5' RACE reads with MiXCR anew, one entry per CDR3 protein. The sample includes 35,000 to 45,000 distinct CDR3 sequences, 22% seen only once; the top ten take 3.5% to 4.5%. Cells sorted as Tregs were CD4+, CD25+ and CD127-/low. What was sequenced was Tregs sorted from a lymph node. The receptors stem from a female donor with breast cancer.

The table lists this clonotype with a few counts. CDR3 sequence: CASSSIQGTPEAFF. The DNA of the CDR3 is TGTGCCAGCAGCTCGATTCAGGGGACTCCTGAAGCTTTCTTT. V is TRBV7-6 and J is TRBJ1-1; a possible D gene is TRBD1 (6 bases). CDR1 SGHVS and CDR2 FNYEAQ come from the germline V gene. This CDR3 comprises 14 residues. V shed 4 bases and J shed 6 bases, with 15 bases lying between them.

Worth noting for this clonotype: A read error may account for a junction end that differs from germline. This chain connects TRBV20-1 to TRBJ2-7; TRBD2 agrees at 13 bases. From germline, CDR1 is DFQATT and CDR2 SNEGSKA (reference sequence). This CDR3 has 13 residues. The DNA of the CDR3 is TGCAGTGGGACTAGCGGGAGCTCCTACGAGCGGTACTTC. This sequence encodes CSGTSGSSYERYF.

This clonotype was observed a handful of times. The chain recombines TRBV4-2 with TRBJ1-2; 9 bases agree with TRBD1. Per the germline V gene, CDR1 is LGHNA and CDR2 is YNFKEQ. V trimming: 8 bases; J trimming: 4 bases; junction bases outside the gene matches: 14. This CDR3 region has 16 residues. The chain's CDR3 is CASGPTHTGGGYGYTF. In DNA form, the CDR3 reads TGTGCCAGCGGCCCTACCCATACAGGGGGCGGCTATGGCTACACCTTC.

This clonotype was seen more than once but under ten times. This rearrangement joins TRBV5-5 to TRBJ1-2; D may be TRBD1 (6 bases). The V and J ends lost 3 bases and 8 bases respectively, with 20 bases between them. The CDR3 has 15 residues. CDR1 and CDR2 (germline): SGHKS, YYEKEE (reference sequence). Here the CDR3 reads CASSSNPVGAVGYTF. CDR3 nucleotide sequence: TGTGCCAGCAGCTCGAATCCTGTGGGGGCGGTCGGCTACACCTTC.

The chain uses TRBV12-3 or TRBV12-4 and TRBJ1-5; 7 nucleotides line up with TRBD1. The CDR3 contains 15 residues. Trimming removed 1 base from V and 7 bases from J; junction bases left unmatched: 7. The CDR3 DNA sequence: TGTGCCAGCAGTTTAGAGTCACAGGGGAGCCAGCCCCAGCATTTT. Translation: CASSLESQGSQPQHF.

In its sample, this clonotype was seen many times. The V and J genes are TRBV12-3 or TRBV12-4 and TRBJ2-3; 7 bases are shared with TRBD1. The V segment lost 7 bases and the J segment 5 bases; nucleotides outside the gene matches: 9. The CDR3 is made up of 14 amino acids. CDR3 protein: CASTLGQFIDTQYF. The CDR3 DNA sequence: TGTGCCAGCACATTGGGACAGTTCATAGATACGCAGTATTTT.

This sequence joins TRBV18 and TRBJ1-1; D ambiguous. CDR3 length: 13 amino acids. Germline CDR1 is KGHSH and CDR2 is LQKENI. Deletions cut 2 bases from V and 1 base from J, with 5 bases between. The CDR3 loop reads CASSPGSNTEAFF. The CDR3 nucleotides read TGTGCCAGCTCACCAGGGTCGAACACTGAAGCTTTCTTT.

The J gene is TRBJ2-1, the V gene TRBV12-3 or TRBV12-4, with 12 bases lining up with TRBD1. The CDR3 has 15 amino acids. V shed 5 bases, J shed 7 bases, and the junction held 6 bases outside the gene matches. The CDR3 DNA sequence: TGTGCCAGCAGTGGGGACAGGGGGCCTAGAAATGAGCAGTTCTTC. It specifies CASSGDRGPRNEQFF.

This clonotype was detected a few times. The chain uses TRBV29-1 and TRBJ2-5; TRBD1 matches at 8 bases. The CDR3 runs 14 residues. Germline V lookup: CDR1 SQVTM, CDR2 ANQGSEA. With 6 bases clipped from V and 1 base from J, the junction kept 7 bases outside the gene matches. The CDR3 nucleotides are TGCAGCGTGAAACAGGGGGGATTCCAAGAGACCCAGTACTTC. It codes for CSVKQGGFQETQYF.

The V call is TRBV20-1, the J call TRBJ2-1; 7 nucleotides match TRBD1. The V gene's germline CDR1 is DFQATT and CDR2 SNEGSKA (reference sequence). V trimming: 3 bases; J trimming: 3 bases; junction bases outside the gene matches: 8. The CDR3 consists of 15 residues. For the CDR3, the DNA is TGCAGTGCTAGCCTGACAGGGCACCACTACAATGAGCAGTTCTTC. Amino acids: CSASLTGHHYNEQFF.

In this sample, this clonotype turned up many times. The rearrangement uses TRBV20-1 and TRBJ1-1; D is possibly TRBD1 (5 bases). CDR1 and CDR2 from the germline V gene are DFQATT and SNEGSKA (reference sequence). This CDR3 has 15 amino acids. The V end was cut by 0 bases, the J end by 5 bases, with 16 bases between. The CDR3 is CSARDPTGSRTEAFF. Written as DNA, the CDR3 is TGCAGTGCTAGAGACCCCACAGGTAGTAGAACTGAAGCTTTCTTT.

In its sample, this clonotype was seen a few times. This chain connects TRBV27 to TRBJ2-3, with a possible D match to TRBD1 (5 bases). The germline V and J ends were trimmed by 3 bases and 4 bases, with 14 bases remaining between them. The CDR3 is 15 residues long. Germline values: CDR1 MNHEY, CDR2 SMNVEV (reference sequence). CDR3 nucleotide sequence: TGTGCCAGCAGTTTCGCCCAGGACACGGCAGATACGCAGTATTTT. Its translation: CASSFAQDTADTQYF.

This clonotype was picked up a small number of times. The chain carries TRBV5-1 and TRBJ1-1; D is undetermined. Germline values: CDR1 SGHRS, CDR2 YFSETQ. The V end lost 5 bases, the J end lost 4 bases, and 15 bases lay between the germline ends. The CDR3 consists of 14 residues. The CDR3 DNA follows: TGCGCCAGCAGTTTCTGGGGAAGGGTCACTGAAGCTTTCTTT. Residues: CASSFWGRVTEAFF.

This clonotype was counted between two and nine times. The chain employs TRBV4-2 and TRBJ1-1; tentatively, D is TRBD1 (6 bases). The CDR3 is made up of 13 amino acids. The germline CDR1 and CDR2 sequences are LGHNA and YNFKEQ. Trimming took 4 bases from V and 4 from J, leaving 10 bases between them. The CDR3 coding sequence is TGTGCCAGCAGCCTGACAGGTTCCACTGAAGCTTTCTTT. Residues: CASSLTGSTEAFF.

In its sample, this clonotype was seen a few times. It may be a read error: a sequence one base away is much more abundant. This sequence joins TRBV7-2 and TRBJ2-1; D remains unclear. Per the germline V gene, CDR1 is SGHTA and CDR2 is FQGNSA. This CDR3 region has 12 residues. Between the trimmed V and J ends, which lost 5 bases and 8 bases, there was a span of 10 bases. CDR3 DNA: TGTGCCAGCAGCCCCCCGCTAGATGAGCAGTTCTTC. It yields the protein CASSPPLDEQFF.

The chain is built from TRBV6-5 and TRBJ2-1; D ambiguous. The germline V gene has CDR1 MNHEY and CDR2 SVGAGI. V lost 0 bases and J lost 0, with 9 bases in between. There are 16 residues in the CDR3. The CDR3 DNA reads as TGTGCCAGCAGTTACTCGACCAGCCTCTCCTACAATGAGCAGTTCTTC. This gives the protein CASSYSTSLSYNEQFF.